Following are 21 T cell receptor beta chains from one sample sequenced in a study of blood T cell repertoires in COVID-19. TCRdb keeps only in-frame clones here, not all; method: immunoSEQ multiplex PCR. This table holds a few hundred thousand clones, around nine tenths found once. The sequenced sample was PBMCs or T cells enriched from blood (not recorded which). The receptor set was obtained from a woman between 40 and 55 years old who had recovered from COVID-19.

CDR3 coding DNA: TGTGCCAGCAGCTTAGATATTGCGTGGGAGGGGAACACTGAAGCTTTCTTT. Translating gives CASSLDIAWEGNTEAFF. The chain employs TRBV7-2 and TRBJ1-1; D unresolved. Per the germline V gene, CDR1 is SGHTA and CDR2 is FQGNSA. The CDR3 totals 17 residues. V was clipped by 1 base and J by 1 base, with 16 bases between them.

This clone was seen more than once but under ten times. The chain has TRBV7-3 and TRBJ2-1, with D possibly matching TRBD2 (6 bases). Germline values: CDR1 SGHTA, CDR2 FQGTGA. Trimming pared 5 bases from V and 7 bases from J, leaving 24 bases between. The CDR3 loop spans 17 amino acids. The CDR3 protein is CASSLDPPSGGGNEQFF. As DNA, the CDR3 is TGTGCCAGCAGCCTTGATCCCCCATCCGGAGGAGGGAATGAGCAGTTCTTC.

Only a few counts were recorded for this clone. The V gene is TRBV10-3, the J gene TRBJ1-2; perhaps TRBD1 as D (5 bases). The V end was cut by 8 bases, the J end by 5 bases, with 15 bases between. Germline loops: CDR1 ENHRY, CDR2 SYGVKD. CDR3 length: 13 residues. In DNA form, the CDR3 reads TGTGCCATCCGGGGGGGAGAGTGGTATGGCTACACCTTC. Its translation is CAIRGGEWYGYTF.

The sample holds a few counts of this clone. V usage is TRBV18 and J usage is TRBJ2-1; TRBD2 aligns across 12 bases. This CDR3 has 16 amino acids. J gave up 8 bases and V 4 bases, and 9 bases lay outside the gene matches. Per germline, CDR1 KGHSH and CDR2 LQKENI. In DNA, the CDR3 is TGTGCCAGCTCACGTAGACTAGCGGGAGATCCAGATGAGCAGTTCTTC. Translation: CASSRRLAGDPDEQFF.

The chain combines TRBV5-6 with TRBJ2-3, with TRBD1 identical over 10 bases. The length of the CDR3 is 16 residues. CDR1 and CDR2 (germline): SGHDT, YYEEEE. The V gene end was trimmed by 2 bases and the J gene end by 3 bases; junction bases not matched to a gene: 6. The CDR3 bases are TGTGCCAGCAGCTTAAAGACAGGGGGCAAGACAGATACGCAGTATTTT. Translation: CASSLKTGGKTDTQYF.

V usage is TRBV28 and J usage is TRBJ1-2; 11 bases are a match to TRBD1. Germline V lookup: CDR1 MDHEN, CDR2 SYDVKM. The CDR3 runs to 14 residues. The junction had 6 bases not matched to a gene; V was cut back by 8 bases and J by 4 bases. The CDR3 sequence is CASGQGAGLYGYTF. CDR3 nucleotide sequence: TGTGCCAGCGGACAGGGGGCCGGACTCTATGGCTACACCTTC.

This sequence joins TRBV19 and TRBJ2-7, with TRBD1 identical over 8 bases. With 8 bases clipped from V and 0 bases from J, the junction kept 9 bases outside the gene matches. There are 15 residues in the CDR3. Germline V CDR1 and CDR2: LNHDA, SQIVND (reference sequence). CDR3 DNA: TGTGCCAGTTTGACAGGGGACCTAAGCTCCTACGAGCAGTACTTC. Protein sequence: CASLTGDLSSYEQYF.

The chain has TRBV29-1 and TRBJ2-1; 8 nucleotides line up with TRBD2. J gave up 8 bases and V 6 bases, and 15 bases lay outside the gene matches. Germline values: CDR1 SQVTM, CDR2 ANQGSEA. The CDR3 is made up of 15 amino acids. CDR3: CSVGPGLDASDEQFF. The DNA of the CDR3 is TGCAGCGTGGGACCGGGACTAGATGCTTCGGATGAGCAGTTCTTC.

V gene TRBV11-2 combines with J gene TRBJ1-3; D unclear. The CDR3 contains 16 residues. V was trimmed by 3 bases and J by 3 bases, leaving 15 bases between them. The germline V gene encodes CDR1 SGHAT and CDR2 FQNNGV. In DNA form, the CDR3 reads TGTGCCAGCAGCTTTAGCGGGTGGGGTTTTGGAAACACCATATATTTT. Translating it yields CASSFSGWGFGNTIYF.

A remark on this clone: The germline gene is not matched at one end of the junction; a read error may be the cause. The rearrangement uses TRBV12-3 or TRBV12-4 and TRBJ1-6, with D unresolved. This CDR3 region has 13 residues. The CDR3 sequence: CASSPTYNSPLHF. CDR3 in DNA: TGTGCCAGCAGCCCCACCTACAATTCACCCCTCCACTTT.

This chain uses TRBV2 with TRBJ2-3, with 9 positions matching TRBD1. The germline CDR1 and CDR2 sequences are SNHLY and FYNNEI. J lost 5 bases, V lost 6 bases, and 6 bases had no gene match. The CDR3 covers 14 residues. CDR3 coding DNA: TGTGCCAGCAGCGAGACAGGGGGGGAAGATACGCAGTATTTT. Translation: CASSETGGEDTQYF. Filled out from reference TRBV2 and TRBJ2-3, the complete variable domain reads EPEVTQTPSHQVTQMGQEVILRCVPISNHLYFYWYRQILGQKVEFLVSFYNNEISEKSEIFDDQFSVERPDGSNFTLKIRSTKLEDSAMYFCASSETGGEDTQYFGPGTRLTVL.

The chain has TRBV2 and TRBJ2-7, with D unclear. Trimming took 4 bases from V and 5 from J, leaving 9 bases between them. The CDR3 contains 12 residues. Germline V gene sequence: CDR1 SNHLY, CDR2 FYNNEI. DNA of the CDR3: TGTGCCAGCAGTGCGAGTGTCGACGAGCAGTACTTC. Translating it yields CASSASVDEQYF.

The chain couples TRBV5-1 to TRBJ2-7; D remains ambiguous. The CDR3 extends over 13 amino acids. V gave up 0 bases and J gave up 7 bases, with 11 bases separating them. The V gene's germline CDR1 is SGHRS and CDR2 YFSETQ. CDR3 sequence: CASSLVSPLEQYF. In nucleotides, the CDR3 is TGCGCCAGCAGCTTGGTCTCTCCACTAGAGCAGTACTTC.

The chain combines TRBV7-9 with TRBJ2-5, with 7 positions matching TRBD2. This CDR3 spans 13 amino acids. Germline-derived CDR1 and CDR2 are SEHNR and FQNEAQ (reference sequence). The V gene end was trimmed by 8 bases and the J gene end by 5 bases; junction bases not matched to a gene: 8. The CDR3 bases are TGTGCCAGCCTCCGGGCGGGAGATGAGACCCAGTACTTC. Translation gives CASLRAGDETQYF. Combining the CDR3 with reference TRBV7-9 and TRBJ2-5 gives the whole variable domain DTGVSQNPRHKITKRGQNVTFRCDPISEHNRLYWYRQTLGQGPEFLTYFQNEAQLEKSRLLSDRFSAERPKGSFSTLEIQRTEQGDSAMYLCASLRAGDETQYFGPGTRLLVL.

The rearrangement uses TRBV20-1 and TRBJ1-1, with unresolved D. Germline loops: CDR1 DFQATT, CDR2 SNEGSKA (reference sequence). The CDR3 loop spans 13 amino acids. V was trimmed by 3 bases and J by 0 bases, leaving 8 bases between them. CDR3 DNA: TGCAGTGCTAGTCCCAATTTGAACACTGAAGCTTTCTTT. This sequence encodes CSASPNLNTEAFF.

The J gene is TRBJ1-3, the V gene TRBV11-2; tentatively, D is TRBD1 (5 bases). CDR3 size: 15 residues. Trimming removed 4 bases from V and 3 bases from J, with 13 bases in between. Germline V gene lookup returns CDR1 SGHAT and CDR2 FQNNGV. The CDR3 sequence: CASSWEAGSGNTIYF. The CDR3 region has the DNA TGTGCCAGCAGCTGGGAGGCAGGGAGTGGAAACACCATATATTTT.

The rearrangement uses TRBV19 and TRBJ1-1; 10 positions agree with TRBD1. Per the germline V gene, CDR1 is LNHDA and CDR2 is SQIVND (reference sequence). CDR3 length equals 16 residues. V lost 6 bases, J lost 6 bases, and 13 bases stayed unmatched. The CDR3 loop is CASSQGPGQGIPEAFF. The CDR3 DNA reads TGTGCCAGTAGCCAAGGGCCGGGACAGGGGATACCTGAAGCTTTCTTT.

This clone was detected only once. This sequence joins TRBV24-1 and TRBJ2-1, with a possible D match to TRBD2 (6 bases). This CDR3 contains 15 residues. Germline lookup yields CDR1 KGHDR and CDR2 SFDVKD. With 5 bases removed from V and 0 bases from J, the gap between germline ends came to 10 bases. The CDR3 DNA is TGTGCCACCAGTGGCGGAGGGAGCTCCTACAATGAGCAGTTCTTC. Protein sequence: CATSGGGSSYNEQFF.

In nucleotides, the CDR3 is TGTGCCAGCAGTGACCGACTAGCGGGAGATATAGATACGCAGTATTTT. It codes for CASSDRLAGDIDTQYF. This chain uses TRBV6-1 with TRBJ2-3, with 12 bases lining up with TRBD2. CDR3 length equals 16 residues. With V trimmed by 3 bases and J by 5 bases, 6 bases remained unmatched. Germline values: CDR1 MNHNS, CDR2 SASEGT.

This clone was observed once. The rearrangement joins TRBV7-3 to TRBJ2-2; 7 nucleotides align to TRBD1. The V segment lost 4 bases and the J segment 1 base; nucleotides outside the gene matches: 3. This CDR3 region has 15 residues. Germline V lookup: CDR1 SGHTA, CDR2 FQGTGA. The CDR3, as DNA: TGTGCCAGCAGCTCACGGACAGGGAACACCGGGGAGCTGTTTTTT. Its protein is CASSSRTGNTGELFF.

This rearrangement joins TRBV28 to TRBJ1-1; 7 bases are shared with TRBD1. V shed 6 bases and J 1 base; nucleotides not matched to a gene: 5. Germline-derived CDR1 and CDR2 are MDHEN and SYDVKM. The CDR3 totals 14 residues. CDR3 loop: CASRVGQRNTEAFF. Written as DNA, the CDR3 is TGTGCCAGCAGGGTGGGACAGAGGAACACTGAAGCTTTCTTT.